This T cell receptor beta chain came from a study of blood T cell repertoires in COVID-19. The wider study: In each case, the material was cDNA or gDNA derived from T cells, B-cell-depleted T cells, or PBMCs.

Cohort assignment relied on participant-reported clinical history. Recovered status applied to Cohort 3 donors who had two consecutive negative PCRs. It also applied to those with clearance or with symptom resolution. As originally analysed: Amplification of reference gene primers provided the estimated nucleated cell counts. Measured with immunoSEQ multiplex PCR; TCRdb has only the in-frame clones, and not every one. The V and J calls and clone size come from that table; D and trimming were worked out from the DNA. The sample contains some 400,000 clones, roughly nine tenths of which appear only once. There are many counts of this clone. V was clipped by 2 bases and J by 6 bases, with 5 bases between them. The CDR3 has 13 amino acids.

The sequenced sample was PBMCs or T cells enriched from blood (not recorded which). The receptor's source is a man aged 25-40 years who had recovered from COVID-19. This chain links TRBV12-3 or TRBV12-4 with TRBJ1-6, with D possibly being TRBD1 (5 bases). CDR3 DNA: TGTGCCAGCAGTTTAAGGGGTAATTCACCCCTCCACTTT. Its protein is CASSLRGNSPLHF.